A selection of T cell receptor beta chains follows, all from one sample in a study of blood T cell repertoires in COVID-19. Produced via immunoSEQ multiplex PCR; TCRdb's table is partial and in-frame only. The sample shows 140,000 or so clones, roughly 84% of them seen only once. Sequencing was performed on peripheral blood. The source of these receptors is a man aged 30-40 years with COVID-19, enrolled during active disease. Both conserved end residues are part of each CDR3. The order of the fields is J gene, V gene, D gene, clone size, CDR3 DNA, CDR3 protein. A D gene is named only where the DNA matches it firmly. Clone size, where shown, is once, few, many, or a class for clones that have expanded.

>TRBJ2-1|TRBV30|.|.
TGTGCCTGGAGTGTGGGGGGATCCTACAATGAGCAGTTCTTC
CAWSVGGSYNEQFF
>TRBJ2-7|TRBV2|.|once
TGTGCCAGCAGTCCACAGGGTGGTGGCTACGAGCAGTACTTC
CASSPQGGGYEQYF
>TRBJ2-7|TRBV6-6|TRBD2|.
TGTGCCAGCAGAGATAGCGGGACCTCCCTCGAGCAGTACTTC
CASRDSGTSLEQYF
>TRBJ2-2|TRBV28|TRBD1|.
TGTGCCAGCAGTTTATCGACAGGGCCGGGCGGGGAGCTGTTTTTT
CASSLSTGPGGELFF
>TRBJ1-1|TRBV9|.|.
TGTGCCAGCAGCTACGACTCCGGACAACTGAACACTGAAGCTTTCTTT
CASSYDSGQLNTEAFF
>TRBJ2-5|TRBV28|TRBD1|.
TGTGCCAGCAGTTCGGAGACAGGGGGCGGGGAGACCCAGTACTTC
CASSSETGGGETQYF
>TRBJ2-7|TRBV7-2|.|.
TGTGCCAGCAGCTTAGATCCAGGGAACTACGAGCAGTACTTC
CASSLDPGNYEQYF
>TRBJ1-2|TRBV7-2|.|.
TGTGCCAGCAGCTTAGGGGACACCTCCGGCTACACCTTC
CASSLGDTSGYTF
>TRBJ2-2|TRBV28|.|.
TGTGCCAGCAGAAAGACAGGGAGGGGGGAGCTGTTTTTT
CASRKTGRGELFF
>TRBJ2-1|TRBV30|TRBD2|.
TGTGCCTGGAGTGTTGCGAGGACTAGCGGAAATAATGAGCAGTTCTTC
CAWSVARTSGNNEQFF
>TRBJ2-1|TRBV27|.|.
TGTGCCAGCAGTTTGAACACGTACAATGAGCAGTTCTTC
CASSLNTYNEQFF
>TRBJ2-5|TRBV7-2|TRBD2|.
TGTGCCAGCAGCTCCCTCACTAGCGGGATGGTGTTTTGGGAGACCCAGTACTTC
CASSSLTSGMVFWETQYF
>TRBJ1-1|TRBV28|.|.
TGTGCCAGCAGTTTAAACCCCCAGTGGTCAGGCACTGAAGCTTTCTTT
CASSLNPQWSGTEAFF
>TRBJ2-1|TRBV15|TRBD1|few
TGTGCCACCTCACGGCAGGGGGATTTTGAGCAGTTCTTC
CATSRQGDFEQFF
>TRBJ2-7|TRBV5-6|.|once
TGTGCCAGCAGCCCACTACTCTCGTACGAGCAGTACTTC
CASSPLLSYEQYF
>TRBJ1-1|TRBV6-5|.|.
TGTGCCAGCAGGAATGCCTTTCAGTGGCCAGCTTTCTTT
CASRNAFQWPAFF
>TRBJ2-1|TRBV28|.|.
TGTGCCAGCAGGGCTAGCACGGGAGAAGACTACAATGAGCAGTTCTTC
CASRASTGEDYNEQFF
>TRBJ1-3|TRBV5-1|.|.
TGCGCCAGCAGCCCGGACAGCAGAAACACCATATATTTT
CASSPDSRNTIYF
>TRBJ1-1|TRBV9|.|once
TGTGCCAGCAGCGTAGGAGGGGGAATGAACACTGAAGCTTTCTTT
CASSVGGGMNTEAFF
>TRBJ1-2|TRBV19|.|.
TGTGCCAGTAGTATAACTCTAAGGCGGAACTATGGCTACACCTTC
CASSITLRRNYGYTF
>TRBJ1-5|TRBV7-2|.|.
TGTGCCAGCAGCTTAGTTTGGGGGGGTAATCAGCCCCAGCATTTT
CASSLVWGGNQPQHF
>TRBJ2-7|TRBV27|.|.
TGTGCCAGCTCCGATAGAGGAACCTACGAGCAGTACTTC
CASSDRGTYEQYF
>TRBJ1-2|TRBV19|.|.
TGTGCCAGTAGTATCAGTGGGACAAGTCCTAACTATGGCTACACCTTC
CASSISGTSPNYGYTF
>TRBJ2-7|TRBV5-6|TRBD1|.
TGTGCCAGCAGCCCAGGGGGCCCAGGAGGCTACGAGCAGTACTTC
CASSPGGPGGYEQYF
>TRBJ2-7|TRBV29-1|TRBD1|.
TGCAGCGCTGTCCCAGACAGGGACTACGAGCAGTACTTC
CSAVPDRDYEQYF
>TRBJ2-7|TRBV10-3|TRBD2|.
TGTGCCACCCTAGACTGGGGTAGCGGGGGGCACTACGAGCAGTACTTC
CATLDWGSGGHYEQYF
>TRBJ2-3|TRBV30|.|.
TGTGCCTGGGGACATACAGATACGCAGTATTTT
CAWGHTDTQYF
>TRBJ2-3|TRBV2|TRBD1|.
TGTGCCAGCAGTGAAGCAGTATTGGGGGGACAGGGGGCGAAAGATACGCAGTATTTT
CASSEAVLGGQGAKDTQYF